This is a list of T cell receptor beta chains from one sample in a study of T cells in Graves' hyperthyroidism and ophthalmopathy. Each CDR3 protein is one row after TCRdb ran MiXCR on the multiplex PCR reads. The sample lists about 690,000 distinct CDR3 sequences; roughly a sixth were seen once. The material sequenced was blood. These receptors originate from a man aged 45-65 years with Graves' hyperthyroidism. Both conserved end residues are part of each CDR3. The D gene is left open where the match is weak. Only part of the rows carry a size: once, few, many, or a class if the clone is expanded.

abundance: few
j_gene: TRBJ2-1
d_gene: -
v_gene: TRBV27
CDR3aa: CASSLKDSYNGQFF
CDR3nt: TGTGCCAGCAGTTTAAAGGATTCCTACAATGGGCAGTTCTTC

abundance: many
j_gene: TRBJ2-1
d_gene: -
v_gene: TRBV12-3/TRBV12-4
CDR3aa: CASSFDFGTYNEQFF
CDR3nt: TGTGCCAGCAGTTTCGACTTTGGCACCTACAATGAGCAGTTCTTC

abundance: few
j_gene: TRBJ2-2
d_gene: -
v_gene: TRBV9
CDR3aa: CASSVGWSPANTGELFF
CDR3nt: TGTGCCAGCAGCGTAGGGTGGTCTCCAGCGAACACCGGGGAGCTGTTTTTT

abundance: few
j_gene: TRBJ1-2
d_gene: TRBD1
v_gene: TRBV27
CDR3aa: CASRLQGAQDYGYTF
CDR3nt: TGTGCCAGCAGACTACAGGGGGCTCAGGACTATGGCTACACCTTC

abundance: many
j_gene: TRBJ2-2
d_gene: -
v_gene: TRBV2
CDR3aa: CASKGREANTGELFF
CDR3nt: TGTGCCAGCAAAGGCAGGGAAGCGAACACCGGGGAGCTGTTTTTT

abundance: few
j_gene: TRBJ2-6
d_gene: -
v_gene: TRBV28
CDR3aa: CASSSRFGGANVLTF
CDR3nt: TGTGCCAGCAGTTCGAGGTTCGGAGGGGCCAACGTCCTGACTTTC

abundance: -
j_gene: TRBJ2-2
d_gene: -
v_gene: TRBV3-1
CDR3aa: CASSQEELGHYTGELFF
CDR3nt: TGTGCCAGCAGCCAAGAGGAGTTGGGACACTACACCGGGGAGCTGTTTTTT

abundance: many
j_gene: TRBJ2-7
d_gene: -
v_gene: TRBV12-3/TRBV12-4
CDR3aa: CASSLRGELEQYF
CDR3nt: TGTGCCAGCAGTCTCCGCGGGGAGCTCGAGCAGTACTTC

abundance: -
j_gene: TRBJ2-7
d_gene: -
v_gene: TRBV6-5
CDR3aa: CASSWTQETYEQYF
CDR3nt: TGTGCCAGCAGTTGGACACAGGAGACCTACGAGCAGTACTTC

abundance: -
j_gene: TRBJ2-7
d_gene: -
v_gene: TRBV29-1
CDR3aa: CSVSGLSSEQYF
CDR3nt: TGCAGCGTTTCGGGACTCTCCAGCGAGCAGTACTTC

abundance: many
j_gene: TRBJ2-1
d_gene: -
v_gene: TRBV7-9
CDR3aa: CASSSVFFSAYNEQFF
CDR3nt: TGTGCCAGCAGCTCTGTTTTTTTTAGCGCCTACAATGAGCAGTTCTTC

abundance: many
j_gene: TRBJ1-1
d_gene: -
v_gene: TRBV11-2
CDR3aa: CASSLAALRTDNTEAFF
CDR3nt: TGTGCCAGCAGCTTAGCCGCGCTCCGCACGGATAACACTGAAGCTTTCTTT

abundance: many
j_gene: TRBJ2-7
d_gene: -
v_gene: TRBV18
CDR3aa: CASSPRTAAYEQYF
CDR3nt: TGTGCCAGCTCACCGCGGACAGCCGCCTACGAGCAGTACTTC

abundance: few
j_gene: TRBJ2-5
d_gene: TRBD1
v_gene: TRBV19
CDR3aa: CASSDRVRETQYF
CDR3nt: TGTGCCAGTAGTGACAGGGTGCGGGAGACCCAGTACTTC

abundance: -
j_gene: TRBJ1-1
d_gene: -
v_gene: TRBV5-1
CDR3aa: CASSLIGQLNTEAFF
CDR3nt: TGCGCCAGCAGCTTGATCGGACAGCTGAACACTGAAGCTTTCTTT

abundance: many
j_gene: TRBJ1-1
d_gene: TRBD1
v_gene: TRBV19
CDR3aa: CASREKDRGGTEAFF
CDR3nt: TGTGCCAGTAGAGAAAAAGACAGGGGTGGCACTGAAGCTTTCTTT

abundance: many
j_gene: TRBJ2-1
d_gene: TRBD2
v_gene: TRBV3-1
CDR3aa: CASSQDPTGRPYNEQFF
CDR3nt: TGTGCCAGCAGCCAAGATCCGACCGGGAGGCCATACAATGAGCAGTTCTTC

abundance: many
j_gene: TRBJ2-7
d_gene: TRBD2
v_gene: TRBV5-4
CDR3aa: CASSSAGTRGYNEQYF
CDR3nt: TGTGCCAGCAGCTCCGCCGGGACTAGAGGGTATAACGAGCAGTACTTC

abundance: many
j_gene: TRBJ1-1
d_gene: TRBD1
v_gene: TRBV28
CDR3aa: CASRYDRVKNTEAFF
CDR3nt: TGTGCCAGCAGATACGACAGGGTAAAGAACACTGAAGCTTTCTTT

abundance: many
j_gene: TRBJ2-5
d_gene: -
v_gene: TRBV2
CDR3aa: CASSQTVGETQYF
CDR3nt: TGTGCCAGCAGCCAGACAGTGGGGGAGACCCAGTACTTC

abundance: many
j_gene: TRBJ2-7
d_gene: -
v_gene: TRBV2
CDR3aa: CARGSSSVDEQYF
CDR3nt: TGTGCCAGGGGGTCTAGTTCCGTAGACGAGCAGTACTTC

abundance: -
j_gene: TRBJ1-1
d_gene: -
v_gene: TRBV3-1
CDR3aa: CASSQEAPNTEAFF
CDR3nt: TGTGCCAGCAGCCAAGAGGCCCCGAACACTGAAGCTTTCTTT

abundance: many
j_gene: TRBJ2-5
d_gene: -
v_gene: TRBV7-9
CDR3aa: CASSILKTQYF
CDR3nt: TGTGCCAGCAGTATATTGAAGACCCAGTACTTC

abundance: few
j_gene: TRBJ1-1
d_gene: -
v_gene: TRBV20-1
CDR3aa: CSASNSRSLRTEAFF
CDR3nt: TGCAGTGCTAGTAACTCTCGGTCCCTCCGGACTGAAGCTTTCTTT

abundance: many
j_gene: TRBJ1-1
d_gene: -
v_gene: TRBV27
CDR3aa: CASRLRGHNTEAFF
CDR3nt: TGTGCCAGCCGCTTACGGGGGCATAACACTGAAGCTTTCTTT

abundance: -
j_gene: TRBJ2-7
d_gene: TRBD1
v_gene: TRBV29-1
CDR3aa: CSVLTGASYEQYF
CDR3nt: TGCAGCGTTTTGACAGGGGCATCCTACGAGCAGTACTTC

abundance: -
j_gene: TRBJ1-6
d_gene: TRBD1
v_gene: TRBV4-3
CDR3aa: CASSQAGGNSPLHF
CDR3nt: TGCGCCAGCAGCCAAGCAGGGGGTAATTCACCCCTCCACTTT

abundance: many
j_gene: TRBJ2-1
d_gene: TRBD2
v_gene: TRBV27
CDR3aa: CASSLRLAEDEQFF
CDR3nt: TGTGCCAGCAGTCTCCGACTAGCAGAGGATGAGCAGTTCTTC

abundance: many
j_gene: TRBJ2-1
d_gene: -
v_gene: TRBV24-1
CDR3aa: CATSRQGGHNEQFF
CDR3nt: TGTGCCACCAGTCGGCAGGGTGGCCACAATGAGCAGTTCTTC

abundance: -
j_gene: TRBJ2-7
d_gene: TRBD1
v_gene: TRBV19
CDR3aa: CASRFADRAAYEQYF
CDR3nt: TGTGCCAGTAGGTTCGCGGACAGGGCTGCTTACGAGCAGTACTTC

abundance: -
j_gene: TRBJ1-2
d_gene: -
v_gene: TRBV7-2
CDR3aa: CASSSGGLGRYGYTF
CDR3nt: TGTGCCAGCAGCTCCGGAGGGTTGGGACGCTATGGCTACACCTTC

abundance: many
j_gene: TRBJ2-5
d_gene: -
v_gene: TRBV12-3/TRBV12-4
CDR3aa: CASSFRQGQETQYF
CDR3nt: TGTGCCAGCAGTTTTCGCCAGGGGCAAGAGACCCAGTACTTC

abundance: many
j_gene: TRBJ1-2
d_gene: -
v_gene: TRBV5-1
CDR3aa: CASSLTVLDYGYTF
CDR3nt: TGCGCCAGCAGCTTGACAGTCCTGGACTATGGCTACACCTTC

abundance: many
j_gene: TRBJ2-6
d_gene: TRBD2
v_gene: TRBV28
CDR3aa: CASSSPALARSSGANVLTF
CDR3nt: TGTGCCAGCAGTTCCCCAGCACTAGCGAGGAGCTCTGGGGCCAACGTCCTGACTTTC

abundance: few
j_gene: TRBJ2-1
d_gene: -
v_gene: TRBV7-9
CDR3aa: CASTWTTLGEQFF
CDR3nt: TGTGCCAGCACCTGGACCACTCTAGGCGAGCAGTTCTTC

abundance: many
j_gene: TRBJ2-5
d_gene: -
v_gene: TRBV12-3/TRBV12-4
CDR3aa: CASRILETQYF
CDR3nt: TGTGCCAGCAGGATATTAGAGACCCAGTACTTC

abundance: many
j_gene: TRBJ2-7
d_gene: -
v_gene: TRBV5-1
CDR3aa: CASSLDREQLYEQYF
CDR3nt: TGCGCCAGCAGCTTAGACCGGGAACAATTGTACGAGCAGTACTTC

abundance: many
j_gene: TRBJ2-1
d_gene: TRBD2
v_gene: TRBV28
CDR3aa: CASSLDPSGSHEQFF
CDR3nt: TGTGCCAGCAGTTTAGATCCTAGCGGGAGCCATGAGCAGTTCTTC

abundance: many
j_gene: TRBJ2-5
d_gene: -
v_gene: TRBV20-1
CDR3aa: CSAPLSSVTQYF
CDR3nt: TGCAGCGCCCCGTTGAGTTCTGTGACCCAGTACTTC

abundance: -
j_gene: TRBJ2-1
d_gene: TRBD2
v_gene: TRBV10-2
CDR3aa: CASSDTTSGKSYNEQFF
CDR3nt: TGCGCCAGCAGTGACACTACTAGCGGGAAGTCCTACAATGAGCAGTTCTTC

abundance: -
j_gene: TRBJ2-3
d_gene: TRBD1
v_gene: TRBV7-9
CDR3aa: CASSTRGRLEDTQYF
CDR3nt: TGTGCCAGCAGCACCAGGGGGCGCCTAGAAGATACGCAGTATTTT